This TCR beta chain was sequenced during a study of beta chain features in type 1 diabetes. Study-wide findings and caveats: Comparison showed that naive, central memory and Treg TCRB repertoires appeared more similar among patients than among healthy donors. TCRB CDR3 length was moderately but significantly reduced in all four CD4+ subsets of Type 1 diabetes patients. PCR could preferentially amplify shorter templates, alike in patients and controls. The question left open here concerned HLA type influencing TCRB rearrangement.

Trimming shortened V by 6 bases and J by 2 bases, and 17 bases separated the two germline ends. Germline CDR1 reads MDHEN; CDR2 reads SYDVKM. CDR3 length: 17 amino acids. This clone has more than one count but fewer than ten. What it binds is unknown. Every donor provided one heparinised blood draw, which averaged about 110 mL. Expressed TCRB transcripts were sequenced, since all the RNA that had been isolated was reverse transcribed. Clones were read by immunoSEQ multiplex PCR, and TCRdb kept only the in-frame ones, dropping some. The sample gives about 640,000 clones, over 10% of which show up once; roughly 0.12% is in the top ten.

This TCR was recovered from a man in his thirties or forties with type 1 diabetes. The sequenced sample consisted of naive CD4+ T cells from blood. The chain uses TRBV28 and TRBJ2-6; D uncertain. The CDR3 sequence: CASSLMPGGPGANVLTF. The CDR3 DNA sequence: TGTGCCAGCAGCCTCATGCCTGGTGGCCCTGGGGCCAACGTCCTGACTTTC.